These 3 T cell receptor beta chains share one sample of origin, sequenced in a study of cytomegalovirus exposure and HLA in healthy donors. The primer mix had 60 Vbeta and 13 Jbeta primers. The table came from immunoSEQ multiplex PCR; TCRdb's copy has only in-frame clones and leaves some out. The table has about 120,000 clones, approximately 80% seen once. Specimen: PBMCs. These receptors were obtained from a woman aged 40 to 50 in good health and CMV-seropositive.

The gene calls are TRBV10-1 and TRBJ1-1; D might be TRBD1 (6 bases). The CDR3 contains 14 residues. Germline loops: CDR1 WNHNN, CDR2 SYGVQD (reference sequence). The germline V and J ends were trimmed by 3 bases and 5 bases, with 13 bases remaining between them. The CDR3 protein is CASSDNPRGTEAFF. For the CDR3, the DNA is TGCGCCAGCAGTGATAATCCCAGGGGAACTGAAGCTTTCTTT.

In DNA form, the CDR3 reads TGTGCCAGCAGCCCGAGGACCTACGAGCAGTACTTC. It encodes CASSPRTYEQYF. The chain carries TRBV7-8 and TRBJ2-7; unclear D gene. There are 12 residues in the CDR3. Deletions cut 5 bases from V and 2 bases from J, with 7 bases between. Germline assignment: CDR1 SGHVS and CDR2 FQNEAQ.

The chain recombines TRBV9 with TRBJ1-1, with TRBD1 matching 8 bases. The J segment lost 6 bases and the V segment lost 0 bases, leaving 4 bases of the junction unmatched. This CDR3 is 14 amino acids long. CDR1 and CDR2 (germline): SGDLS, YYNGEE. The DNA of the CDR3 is TGTGCCAGCAGCGTAGGACAGGGGACCCCTGAAGCTTTCTTT. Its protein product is CASSVGQGTPEAFF.